These 2 T cell receptor beta chains came from one sample sequenced in a study of T cell responses to AZD1222 COVID-19 vaccine. TCRdb's table, derived via immunoSEQ multiplex PCR, lists solely in-frame clones and lacks some. Found here are about 88,000 clones, around nine tenths of them singletons; the top ten hold 5.4%. Sequences were derived from peripheral blood, sampled 28 days after the second AZD1222 dose. These receptors were taken from an adult who received the AZD1222 COVID-19 vaccine.

This chain uses TRBV10-2 with TRBJ2-7; D is perhaps TRBD1 (6 bases). Trimming stripped 8 bases from V and 8 bases from J, with 13 bases between. The length of the CDR3 is 11 residues. Germline loops: CDR1 WSHSY, CDR2 SAAADI. The CDR3 DNA sequence: TGCGCCAGCGGGCCAGGGGAAAAGCAGTACTTC. It yields the protein CASGPGEKQYF.

The chain joins TRBV6-5 to TRBJ2-2, with TRBD1 identical over 9 bases. CDR1 and CDR2 (germline): MNHEY, SVGAGI. The V segment lost 6 bases and the J segment 4 bases; nucleotides outside the gene matches: 6. This CDR3 is built from 15 residues. The CDR3 DNA reads as TGTGCCAGCAGAGCCGGACAGGGGTTCACCGGGGAGCTGTTTTTT. It encodes CASRAGQGFTGELFF.